The source of this T cell receptor beta chain is a study of T cells after yellow fever vaccination. This CDR3 is built from 14 residues. Trimming pared 5 bases from V and 6 bases from J, leaving 14 bases between. Germline values: CDR1 KGHDR, CDR2 SFDVKD. A few counts support this clonotype. Its antigen is unidentified. Study-wide results and limits: Clonotypes appearing in both CD4 and CD8 compartments existed, and their share was small. Clones from primary vaccination mostly reappeared after the booster (approximately 95% CD4, about 88% CD8).

TCRdb re-called the 5' RACE reads with MiXCR, one entry per CDR3 protein. The sample carries about 300,000 distinct CDR3 sequences, around 7.3% recorded once. This material consisted of PBMCs, taken approximately 40 days after the first yellow fever vaccination. The rearrangement links TRBV24-1 to TRBJ2-3, with D perhaps matching TRBD1 (5 bases). This TCR derives from a man between 18 and 35 years old who received the YFV17D yellow fever vaccine. The CDR3 protein is CATSAMGLEDTQYF. CDR3 DNA sequence: TGTGCCACCAGTGCGATGGGGCTGGAGGATACGCAGTATTTT.